This T cell receptor beta chain comes out of a study of T cell responses to AZD1222 COVID-19 vaccine. Study results and limitations: At 160-218 and 743-854, vaccine-associated CD4 TCRs were dominant, and they spanned spike. Repertoires were obtained solely post-peak T cell response. Clonal diversity may have been underestimated in mostly white British donors.

The V end lost 6 bases, the J end lost 6 bases, and 8 bases lay between the germline ends. The CDR3 runs 11 residues. Germline V gene data show CDR1 as MDHEN and CDR2 as SYDVKM. The assay was immunoSEQ multiplex PCR, and TCRdb's table has in-frame clones only and misses some. This sample yields about 160,000 clones, of which roughly 92% are seen a single time; approximately 5.5% belongs to the top ten. This clone was detected only once. Its target is not known. Recipients boosted at about 4 weeks or about 12 weeks are pooled. The TCR originated in an adult who received the AZD1222 COVID-19 vaccine. This rearrangement joins TRBV28 to TRBJ2-5; D is unclear. The sequencing here drew on peripheral blood, taken 28 days after the second AZD1222 dose. The DNA for the CDR3 is TGTGCCAGCAGCACTTTAAAGACCCAGTACTTC. Protein product: CASSTLKTQYF.